One sample yielded the 15 T cell receptor beta chains listed below, sequenced in a study of Ad26.COV2.S vaccination and SARS-CoV-2 variants. Data came from immunoSEQ multiplex PCR; TCRdb stores just in-frame clones and leaves some out. The sample gives over 300,000 clones, 80% to 90% of which show up once; just under 7.5% is in the top ten. Treatment specified: some 20 received Ad26.COV2.S at low or high dose, single or two shots; about five received placebo; per-sample allocation not given. Specimen acquisition occurred on day 63 following the initial vaccine or placebo injection. Sequencing used peripheral blood, obtained in a trial of Ad26.COV2.S vaccine versus placebo. These receptors came from a person aged 18 to 65 who received the Ad26.COV2.S COVID-19 vaccine or a placebo.

This rearrangement joins TRBV18 to TRBJ2-1; D perhaps matches TRBD2 (7 bases). Trimming removed 0 bases from V and 0 bases from J, with 12 bases in between. This CDR3 has 17 amino acids. Germline V lookup: CDR1 KGHSH, CDR2 LQKENI. The CDR3, as DNA: TGTGCCAGCTCACCACCGGGGGGCGGGAGCTCCTACAATGAGCAGTTCTTC. Residues: CASSPPGGGSSYNEQFF.

There are a few counts of this clone. The genes are TRBV27 and TRBJ2-7; 9 nucleotides align to TRBD2. This CDR3 is built from 15 residues. J gave up 2 bases and V 2 bases, and 4 bases lay outside the gene matches. Germline lookup yields CDR1 MNHEY and CDR2 SMNVEV (reference sequence). The CDR3 loop is CASSLGSGGAYEQYF. CDR3 DNA sequence: TGTGCCAGCAGTTTAGGTAGCGGGGGAGCCTACGAGCAGTACTTC.

The V gene is TRBV30, the J gene TRBJ2-2; tentatively, D is TRBD1 or TRBD2 (5 bases each). Deletions cut 0 bases from V and 6 bases from J, with 11 bases between. Germline V gives CDR1 GTSNPN, CDR2 SVGIG (reference sequence). This CDR3 is built from 14 residues. The CDR3 region is CAWSVSLGAGELFF. The DNA for the CDR3 is TGTGCCTGGAGTGTATCTTTGGGGGCCGGGGAGCTGTTTTTT.

The V and J genes are TRBV4-1 and TRBJ2-7; D gene unclear. Trimming took off 0 bases at V and 9 bases at J, with 15 bases between the two ends. Germline CDR1 MGHRA, CDR2 YSYEKL. This CDR3 contains 14 residues. The CDR3 DNA is TGCGCCAGCAGCCAAGATCTTCGATCGCCCCGGCAGTACTTC. This gives the protein CASSQDLRSPRQYF.

This clone occurred once. This chain links TRBV23-1 with TRBJ1-1, with TRBD1 as a possible D gene (5 bases). TRBV23-1 falls under the ORF class, with uncertain function. This CDR3 has 16 residues. Deletions cut 0 bases from V and 2 bases from J, with 13 bases between. The CDR3 region is CASSQSWGPPNTEAFF. The CDR3 nucleotides read TGCGCCAGCAGTCAATCCTGGGGACCCCCAAACACTGAAGCTTTCTTT.

The gene calls are TRBV9 and TRBJ2-7, with a weak D call TRBD2 (5 bases). The CDR3 extends over 14 amino acids. Germline V gives CDR1 SGDLS, CDR2 YYNGEE. V was clipped by 0 bases and J by 3 bases, with 10 bases between them. The chain's CDR3 is CASSVAGTNYEQYF. The CDR3 DNA reads as TGTGCCAGCAGCGTAGCGGGAACTAACTACGAGCAGTACTTC. The complete variable domain, with remaining parts taken from reference TRBV9 and TRBJ2-7, reads DSGVTQTPKHLITATGQRVTLRCSPRSGDLSVYWYQQSLDQGLQFLIQYYNGEERAKGNILERFSAQQFPDLHSELNLSSLELGDSALYFCASSVAGTNYEQYFGPGTRLTVT.

The rearrangement joins TRBV9 to TRBJ1-4; no reliable D call. V lost 4 bases, J lost 7 bases, and 14 bases lay in between. Germline V CDR1 and CDR2: SGDLS, YYNGEE. CDR3 length equals 14 residues. CDR3 sequence (DNA): TGTGCCAGCAGCTCCGGGTTGGAAGGTGAAAAACTGTTTTTT. Translated, it gives CASSSGLEGEKLFF.

This chain joins TRBV14 and TRBJ2-7, with unresolved D. V dropped 1 base and J dropped 0 bases, with 7 bases sitting between them. CDR3 length: 14 residues. CDR1 and CDR2 from the germline V gene are SGHDN and FVKESK. The CDR3 region is CASSQGSVSYEQYF. The CDR3 DNA reads as TGTGCCAGCAGCCAAGGTTCAGTCTCCTACGAGCAGTACTTC.

J is TRBJ1-2 and V is TRBV2; the D gene is possibly TRBD1 (5 bases). CDR3 length: 14 residues. Trimming pared 8 bases from V and 6 bases from J, leaving 19 bases between. Germline CDR1 is SNHLY and CDR2 is FYNNEI. The CDR3 coding sequence is TGTGCCAGCGGGCCACGTCCCCTGGGGGATGGCTACACCTTC. Translated: CASGPRPLGDGYTF.

The V and J genes are TRBV19 and TRBJ2-6; D uncertain. Per germline, CDR1 LNHDA and CDR2 SQIVND (reference sequence). V lost 3 bases to trimming and J lost 2 bases, with 11 bases between them. The CDR3 runs 16 residues. The chain's CDR3 is CASSIASAAGANVLTF. The CDR3 nucleotides read TGTGCCAGTAGTATCGCGTCTGCTGCTGGGGCCAACGTCCTGACTTTC.

The rearrangement links TRBV29-1 to TRBJ2-7; D might be TRBD2 (6 bases). The V gene's germline CDR1 is SQVTM and CDR2 ANQGSEA. The germline V and J ends were trimmed by 6 bases and 9 bases, with 21 bases remaining between them. The CDR3 totals 13 residues. This CDR3 is CSVEGPATEGQYF. In DNA, the CDR3 is TGCAGCGTGGAGGGACCGGCAACCGAGGGGCAGTACTTC.

The chain joins TRBV4-1 to TRBJ1-5; D gene uncertain. The CDR3 is made up of 15 amino acids. Trimming stripped 0 bases from V and 3 bases from J, with 9 bases between. Per the germline V gene, CDR1 is MGHRA and CDR2 is YSYEKL. As DNA, the CDR3 is TGCGCCAGCAGCCAAGATACACTGGACAATCAGCCCCAGCATTTT. It translates to CASSQDTLDNQPQHF.

The chain uses TRBV5-4 and TRBJ1-1; 8 bases are shared with TRBD1. V lost 4 bases and J lost 7; bases outside the gene matches: 9. The CDR3 is made up of 14 amino acids. Germline V gene data show CDR1 as SGHNT and CDR2 as YYREEE (reference sequence). CDR3 nucleotide sequence: TGTGCCAGCAGCCCCGGGACAGACAGGGGTGAAGCTTTCTTT. Translating it yields CASSPGTDRGEAFF.

The rearrangement uses TRBV10-2 and TRBJ1-2; D call uncertain. CDR3 length equals 11 residues. The germline V gene encodes CDR1 WSHSY and CDR2 SAAADI. Trimming shortened V by 5 bases and J by 4 bases, and 5 bases separated the two germline ends. CDR3 sequence (DNA): TGCGCCAGCAGTCAGGCCTATGGCTACACCTTC. Protein: CASSQAYGYTF.

V and J are TRBV11-2 and TRBJ2-1; 7 bases line up with TRBD1. The CDR3 consists of 16 residues. Trimming removed 5 bases from V and 4 bases from J; junction bases left unmatched: 11. The V gene's germline CDR1 is SGHAT and CDR2 FQNNGV. The CDR3 DNA is TGTGCCAGCAGCCAAGCCCGGGACAGACCTTACAATGAGCAGTTCTTC. The encoded protein is CASSQARDRPYNEQFF.